The 27 T cell receptor beta chains presented below share a single source sample, sequenced in a study of OX40 agonist ivuxolimab in advanced cancers. Clones were sequenced by immunoSEQ multiplex PCR, and TCRdb holds only the in-frame ones, with some missing. The table records about 71,000 clones, roughly three quarters of them present only once. The input for sequencing was CD4+ or CD8+ T cells sorted from blood, taken in a trial of the OX40 agonist ivuxolimab. These receptors all stem from an adult with an advanced solid tumor such as melanoma, head and neck, liver or kidney cancer.

DNA for the CDR3: TGTGCCTGGAGTGTGTACACTGAAGCTTTCTTT. It specifies CAWSVYTEAFF. This chain connects TRBV30 to TRBJ1-1; D not resolved. V lost 0 bases to trimming and J lost 3 bases, with 2 bases between them. CDR1 GTSNPN and CDR2 SVGIG come from the germline V gene (reference sequence). The CDR3 contains 11 residues.

The chain carries TRBV27 and TRBJ2-6, with no clear D. V was pared by 2 bases and J by 6 bases, with 14 bases between. Per the germline V gene, CDR1 is MNHEY and CDR2 is SMNVEV (reference sequence). CDR3 length: 16 residues. The CDR3 DNA reads TGTGCCAGCAGTTTAAATTCAGGATCCTTGGCCAACGTCCTGACTTTC. This encodes CASSLNSGSLANVLTF.

The sample holds a few counts of this clone. The rearrangement links TRBV19 to TRBJ1-5; possibly TRBD1 for D (5 bases). The germline gives CDR1 LNHDA, CDR2 SQIVND (reference sequence). This CDR3 contains 15 residues. Between the trimmed V and J ends, which lost 1 base and 3 bases, there was a span of 10 bases. CDR3 nucleotides: TGTGCCAGTAGTATAGGAGCAGGGATCAATCAGCCCCAGCATTTT. Translation gives CASSIGAGINQPQHF.

V usage is TRBV4-3 and J usage is TRBJ2-7; the match to TRBD2 covers 9 bases. Germline V lookup: CDR1 LGHNA, CDR2 YSLEER. The CDR3 runs 15 residues. V gave up 0 bases and J gave up 5 bases; unmatched junction bases: 5. The CDR3 DNA reads as TGCGCCAGCAGCCAAGATGGCGGGAGGGCCAACGAGCAGTACTTC. Amino acid sequence: CASSQDGGRANEQYF.

The J gene is TRBJ2-7, the V gene TRBV7-9; perhaps TRBD2 as D (6 bases). The CDR3 contains 17 residues. Trimming pared 7 bases from V and 3 bases from J, leaving 25 bases between. Germline values: CDR1 SEHNR, CDR2 FQNEAQ (reference sequence). CDR3: CASTKNMWGGKNYEQYF. The CDR3 nucleotides read TGTGCCAGCACCAAGAACATGTGGGGAGGAAAGAACTACGAGCAGTACTTC.

This chain links TRBV5-1 with TRBJ1-1; tentative D call: TRBD1 (6 bases). The CDR3 is 15 residues long. Germline-derived CDR1 and CDR2 are SGHRS and YFSETQ. V lost 0 bases and J 1 base, leaving 10 bases between the germline ends. CDR3 in DNA: TGCGCCAGCAGCTTGGCCAACAGGGAGAACACTGAAGCTTTCTTT. Protein product: CASSLANRENTEAFF.

The chain recombines TRBV7-2 with TRBJ2-3; D is perhaps TRBD2 (5 bases). V was clipped by 6 bases and J by 2 bases, with 21 bases between them. Germline CDR1 SGHTA, CDR2 FQGNSA. CDR3 size: 17 residues. CDR3 protein: CASRPDVGERFTDTQYF. CDR3 sequence (DNA): TGTGCCAGCAGACCGGACGTTGGGGAGAGGTTCACAGATACGCAGTATTTT.

This chain connects TRBV6-5 to TRBJ1-1; TRBD1 agrees at 7 bases. Losses at the gene ends were 6 bases for V and 6 bases for J; bases not matched to a gene: 10. Germline V gene data show CDR1 as MNHEY and CDR2 as SVGAGI. The CDR3 sequence is 14 residues long. The CDR3 region is CASSVDPGTAEAFF. The CDR3 DNA is TGTGCCAGCAGCGTCGACCCCGGGACAGCTGAAGCTTTCTTT.

This chain links TRBV6-1 with TRBJ1-1; D is undetermined. In germline, CDR1 is MNHNS, CDR2 SASEGT. CDR3 size: 13 residues. V was pared by 6 bases and J by 5 bases, with 13 bases between. The CDR3: CASSLEWGTEAFF. For the CDR3, the DNA is TGTGCCAGCAGCTTGGAATGGGGAACTGAAGCTTTCTTT.

The gene calls are TRBV6-5 and TRBJ2-7, with D perhaps TRBD2 (5 bases). The CDR3 is 14 residues long. Germline CDR1 reads MNHEY; CDR2 reads SVGAGI. The V and J ends lost 6 bases and 6 bases respectively, with 18 bases between them. The CDR3 sequence: CASREPDGILEQYF. The CDR3 coding sequence is TGTGCCAGCAGAGAGCCCGACGGGATTCTCGAGCAGTACTTC.

The rearrangement uses TRBV21-1 and TRBJ2-1; the D call of TRBD2 is as the table states it, not checked on the DNA. TRBV21-1 represents a pseudogene. This CDR3 is built from 22 residues. The CDR3 region has the DNA TGTGCCAGCAGCATCACGTACGTAGGTGCGACTAGCGGGGGCTGTTCCTACAATGAGCAGTTCTTC. This gives the protein CASSITYVGATSGGCSYNEQFF.

The chain employs TRBV2 and TRBJ2-5; maybe TRBD2 (6 bases). The V gene's germline CDR1 is SNHLY and CDR2 FYNNEI. Trimming pared 3 bases from V and 4 bases from J, leaving 15 bases between. The length of the CDR3 is 15 residues. CDR3: CASSDPQAGRETQYF. DNA of the CDR3: TGTGCCAGCAGTGACCCCCAGGCGGGGCGAGAGACCCAGTACTTC.

V gene TRBV20-1 combines with J gene TRBJ1-1; TRBD1 agrees at 8 bases. The germline CDR1 and CDR2 sequences are DFQATT and SNEGSKA (reference sequence). V was clipped by 6 bases and J by 12 bases; unmatched bases: 6. CDR3 length: 10 amino acids. As DNA, the CDR3 is TGCAGTGCCGGACAGGGTGGGTCTTTCTTT. This gives the protein CSAGQGGSFF.

This clone was recorded a few times. V usage is TRBV2 and J usage is TRBJ2-7; 8 nucleotides match TRBD1. V shed 5 bases, J shed 2 bases, and the junction held 2 bases outside the gene matches. There are 13 residues in the CDR3. Per the germline V gene, CDR1 is SNHLY and CDR2 is FYNNEI. The CDR3 spells CASSSGGPYEQYF. As DNA, the CDR3 is TGTGCCAGCAGTTCAGGGGGCCCCTACGAGCAGTACTTC.

This clone was recorded only once. This rearrangement joins TRBV5-6 to TRBJ1-4; TRBD1 might be the D (5 bases). CDR1 is SGHDT and CDR2 is YYEEEE in the germline V gene. The CDR3 loop spans 13 amino acids. V shed 4 bases and J shed 9 bases, with 13 bases lying between them. CDR3 bases: TGTGCCAGCAGCACTGGGGCCCATCAAAAACTGTTTTTT. Translation: CASSTGAHQKLFF.

The CDR3 nucleotides read TGTGCCAGCAGCGTACAGACGAACTATGGCTACACCTTC. It specifies CASSVQTNYGYTF. V gene TRBV9 combines with J gene TRBJ1-2, with D unclear. Trimming stripped 1 base from V and 2 bases from J, with 6 bases between. CDR3 length: 13 residues. CDR1 and CDR2 (germline): SGDLS, YYNGEE.

The chain carries TRBV2 and TRBJ2-3; possibly TRBD2 for D (5 bases). Trimming took off 5 bases at V and 2 bases at J, with 11 bases between the two ends. The germline V gene encodes CDR1 SNHLY and CDR2 FYNNEI. The CDR3 is 14 amino acids. The chain's CDR3 is CASSLRTSTDTQYF. CDR3 nucleotides: TGTGCCAGCAGTTTAAGGACTTCCACAGATACGCAGTATTTT. The full variable domain, in which reference TRBV2 and TRBJ2-3 provide the parts outside the CDR3, is EPEVTQTPSHQVTQMGQEVILRCVPISNHLYFYWYRQILGQKVEFLVSFYNNEISEKSEIFDDQFSVERPDGSNFTLKIRSTKLEDSAMYFCASSLRTSTDTQYFGPGTRLTVL.

This clone has just a few counts. V and J are TRBV27 and TRBJ2-2; 7 nucleotides match TRBD1. With V trimmed by 3 bases and J by 4 bases, 2 bases remained unmatched. The CDR3 totals 14 residues. From germline, CDR1 is MNHEY and CDR2 SMNVEV (reference sequence). In DNA, the CDR3 is TGTGCCAGCAGTTTCCCAGGGGGCACCGGGGAGCTGTTTTTT. Translated, it gives CASSFPGGTGELFF.

This clone has just a few counts. The rearrangement joins TRBV2 to TRBJ1-2; 10 bases are a match to TRBD1. J lost 8 bases, V lost 1 base, and 4 bases had no gene match. CDR1 is SNHLY and CDR2 is FYNNEI in the germline V gene. The CDR3 sequence is 14 residues long. DNA of the CDR3: TGTGCCAGCAGTGAAGGGACAGGGGGAAGAGGCTACACCTTC. Translated, it gives CASSEGTGGRGYTF.

The chain employs TRBV18 and TRBJ1-5; D unresolved. V lost 1 base and J lost 4, with 17 bases in between. The germline V gene encodes CDR1 KGHSH and CDR2 LQKENI. The CDR3 runs to 17 residues. The CDR3 here is CASSPRGGLKENQPQHF. Written as DNA, the CDR3 is TGTGCCAGCTCACCACGCGGAGGCCTTAAGGAGAATCAGCCCCAGCATTTT. Using reference TRBV18 and TRBJ1-5 for the parts outside the CDR3, the full variable domain is NAGVMQNPRHLVRRRGQEARLRCSPMKGHSHVYWYRQLPEEGLKFMVYLQKENIIDESGMPKERFSAEFPKEGPSILRIQQVVRGDSAAYFCASSPRGGLKENQPQHFGDGTRLSIL.

This clone was observed a few times. The genes are TRBV21-1 and TRBJ2-2. TRBV21-1 is recorded as a pseudogene. The CDR3 has 20 amino acids. The CDR3 sequence: CASSKGTRHWGFRVSGELFF. The CDR3 DNA reads as TGTGCCAGCAGCAAAGGGACGCGCCACTGGGGGTTTAGGGTATCCGGGGAGCTGTTTTTT.

This clone has just one count. The chain combines TRBV11-2 with TRBJ1-2; 11 nucleotides match TRBD1. Germline lookup yields CDR1 SGHAT and CDR2 FQNNGV. Trimming removed 4 bases from V and 2 bases from J; junction bases left unmatched: 3. The CDR3 is 15 residues long. CDR3 region: CASSSRTGGNYGYTF. In DNA form, the CDR3 reads TGTGCCAGCAGCTCTAGGACAGGGGGCAACTATGGCTACACCTTC.

V and J are TRBV5-1 and TRBJ1-1; D unclear. Between the trimmed V and J ends, which lost 0 bases and 6 bases, there was a span of 9 bases. Germline V gene data show CDR1 as SGHRS and CDR2 as YFSETQ. The CDR3 has 13 residues. CDR3 sequence: CASSLDRGAEAFF. CDR3 DNA sequence: TGCGCCAGCAGCTTGGATCGCGGGGCTGAAGCTTTCTTT.

CDR3 sequence: CASSPPMGRELFF. As DNA, the CDR3 is TGTGCCAGCTCACCACCGATGGGGCGGGAGCTGTTTTTT. The chain recombines TRBV18 with TRBJ2-2, with a possible D match to TRBD1 (5 bases). The V gene's germline CDR1 is KGHSH and CDR2 LQKENI. This CDR3 comprises 13 residues. V gave up 0 bases and J gave up 9 bases, with 8 bases separating them.

This clone was counted only a few times. The rearrangement links TRBV2 to TRBJ1-3, with D perhaps matching TRBD1 (6 bases). The CDR3 extends over 16 amino acids. V dropped 6 bases and J dropped 7 bases, with 22 bases sitting between them. CDR1 and CDR2 from the germline V gene are SNHLY and FYNNEI. DNA of the CDR3: TGTGCCAGCAGCCTACCACGGACAGTCCTAAGGAACACCATATATTTT. It is translated as CASSLPRTVLRNTIYF.

This chain uses TRBV27 with TRBJ1-5; perhaps TRBD1 as D (5 bases). Trimming left V 5 bases short and J 0 bases short, with 11 bases between. The CDR3 runs 15 residues. Germline loops: CDR1 MNHEY, CDR2 SMNVEV (reference sequence). The CDR3, as DNA: TGTGCCAGCAGTAGAGACAGAATTAGCAATCAGCCCCAGCATTTT. Translation gives CASSRDRISNQPQHF.

The chain links TRBV7-3 to TRBJ1-1; D might be TRBD1 (5 bases). Per the germline V gene, CDR1 is SGHTA and CDR2 is FQGTGA. This CDR3 spans 14 amino acids. V was cut by 5 bases and J by 7 bases, with 17 bases left in between. CDR3 in amino acids: CASSATRDSLEAFF. CDR3 bases: TGTGCCAGCAGCGCAACAAGAGACAGTCTTGAAGCTTTCTTT.